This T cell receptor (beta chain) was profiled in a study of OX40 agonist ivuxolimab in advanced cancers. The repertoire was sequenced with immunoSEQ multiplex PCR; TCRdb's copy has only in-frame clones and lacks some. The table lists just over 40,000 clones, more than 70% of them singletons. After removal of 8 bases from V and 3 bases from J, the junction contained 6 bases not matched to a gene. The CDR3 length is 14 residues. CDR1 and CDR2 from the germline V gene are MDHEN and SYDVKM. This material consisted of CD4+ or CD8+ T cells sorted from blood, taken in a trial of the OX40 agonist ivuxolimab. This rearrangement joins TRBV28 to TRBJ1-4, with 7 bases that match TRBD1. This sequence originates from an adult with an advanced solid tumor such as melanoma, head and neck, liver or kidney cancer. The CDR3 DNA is TGTGCCAGCGGAAGGACAGGCCCTAATGAAAAACTGTTTTTT. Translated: CASGRTGPNEKLFF.